This T cell receptor beta chain was captured by sequencing in a study of OX40 agonist ivuxolimab in advanced cancers. Overall study: The treatment was a fully human IgG2 OX40 agonist, ivuxolimab. Every 2 weeks, patients received ivuxolimab intravenously, dosed at 0.01 to 10 mg/kg. Patients enrolled in dose escalation were diagnosed with hepatocellular carcinoma, melanoma, renal cell or head and neck cancer. A partial response was reached by three patients: one with hepatocellular carcinoma and two with cutaneous melanoma.

V shed 4 bases and J 4 bases; nucleotides not matched to a gene: 5. The CDR3 extends over 15 amino acids. Germline-derived CDR1 and CDR2 are SGHAT and FQDESV (reference sequence). TCRdb's table, derived via immunoSEQ multiplex PCR, lists solely in-frame clones and lacks some. The data hold approximately 70,000 clones, with 84% observed a single time. The chain joins TRBV11-1 to TRBJ2-1; TRBD1 agrees at 9 bases. The TCR was taken from an adult with an advanced solid tumor such as melanoma, head and neck, liver or kidney cancer. This material consisted of CD4+ or CD8+ T cells sorted from blood, taken in a trial of the OX40 agonist ivuxolimab. CDR3 bases: TGTGCCAGCAGCTCCGGGACAGGGAATTACAATGAGCAGTTCTTC. Its translation: CASSSGTGNYNEQFF.